This T cell receptor (beta chain) stems from a study of blood T cells in healthy people across ages. Study-wide points: Per million T cells, the diversity of TCR beta decreased roughly linearly as age advanced. Changes in expanded clonotypes were possibly confounded, as the CMV status of donors was unknown.

Per germline, CDR1 MNHNS and CDR2 SASEGT. CDR3 length equals 15 residues. V was trimmed by 4 bases and J by 2 bases, leaving 12 bases between them. Ranging in age from about 6 to 95, the donors were healthy Caucasian individuals from Russia. Per individual sample, total RNA of at least 5 micrograms was extracted. Concerning this clonotype: Its antigen is not identified.

A second PCR, run for roughly 7 to 12 cycles, used a sample-barcoded 5' primer plus a J-beta primer mix. TCRdb fed the 5' RACE reads into MiXCR, producing one record per CDR3 protein. The data show about 640,000 distinct CDR3 sequences, 40% to 45% seen once. The source of this sequence is a man older than 75 in good health. This chain uses TRBV6-1 with TRBJ1-5, with D unresolved. The sequencing input was blood. CDR3 in DNA: TGTGCCAGCAGTGGAACTGGGTTGGGCAATCAGCCCCAGCATTTT. Translated, it gives CASSGTGLGNQPQHF.